This T cell receptor (beta chain) was identified in a study of CD8+ T cells in alopecia areata. In the study overall: Treated patients received oral tofacitinib, 5 to 10 mg twice daily. Tofacitinib continued for 6 to 18 months and was then withheld for 6 months.

Points from the study as a whole: Besides other cells, scalp samples also yield sequences of resident alphabeta T cells from normal skin.

Losses at the gene ends were 1 base for V and 0 bases for J; bases not matched to a gene: 0. The V gene's germline CDR1 is SQVTM and CDR2 ANQGSEA. This CDR3 is 13 amino acids long. This clone was seen more than once but under ten times. Its specificity is unknown. In each case, RNA was isolated and then reverse transcribed into cDNA as the sequencing template. TCRdb keeps only in-frame clones here, not all; method: immunoSEQ multiplex PCR. The repertoire consists of roughly 170,000 clones, with 59% occurring once and the leading ten covering under 15%. This chain joins TRBV29-1 and TRBJ2-7; 7 positions match TRBD1. The TCR sequence derives from a human donor with alopecia areata. The sequencing used CD4+ T cells sorted from blood, collected at week 0. The DNA for the CDR3 is TGCAGCGTTGAAGGGGACAGCTCCTACGAGCAGTACTTC. Its protein product is CSVEGDSSYEQYF.